A single T cell receptor (beta chain) is shown here with its context. The sample originates from a study of T cell responses to AZD1222 COVID-19 vaccine. Measured with immunoSEQ multiplex PCR; TCRdb has only the in-frame clones, and not every one. The table has about 59,000 clones, roughly 87% seen once. The germline CDR1 and CDR2 sequences are SQVTM and ANQGSEA. Deletions cut 3 bases from V and 2 bases from J, with 8 bases between. The CDR3 runs 12 residues. This sequence joins TRBV29-1 and TRBJ2-7; D is undetermined. Sequenced material: peripheral blood, taken 28 days after the second AZD1222 dose. The clonotype comes from an adult who received the AZD1222 COVID-19 vaccine. The CDR3 DNA sequence: TGCAGCGTTGAGGCTGGAACCTACGAGCAGTACTTC. Its translation: CSVEAGTYEQYF.